This passage covers 22 T cell receptor beta chains from one sample sequenced in a study of human T cells and chemical hapten exposure. TCRdb recomputed calls from the RACE reads with MiXCR, one row per CDR3 protein. The data show tens of thousands of distinct CDR3 sequences, roughly 12% seen once. Time point of the sample: pre-sensitization, week 0. As for treatment: therapeutic diphenylcyclopropenone sensitization with weekly scalp DPC. This sample comprised whole blood, obtained in connection with sensitization to the hapten diphenylcyclopropenone (DPC). These receptors came from a woman between 40 and 50 years old with alopecia areata. Some clones in this sample may be carry-over from other donors' samples.

The chain uses TRBV30 and TRBJ2-3; D is possibly TRBD1 or TRBD2 (5 bases each). Germline values: CDR1 GTSNPN, CDR2 SVGIG (reference sequence). The CDR3 is made up of 15 amino acids. V was clipped by 0 bases and J by 1 base, with 11 bases between them. The CDR3 loop reads CAWSVTGPGTDTQYF. For the CDR3, the DNA is TGTGCCTGGAGTGTTACGGGACCAGGCACAGATACGCAGTATTTT.

In its sample, this clonotype was seen many times. This chain connects TRBV2 to TRBJ2-3, with D possibly matching TRBD1 (6 bases). Germline CDR1 and CDR2: SNHLY and FYNNEI. The length of the CDR3 is 15 residues. Trimming shortened V by 3 bases and J by 6 bases, and 16 bases separated the two germline ends. CDR3 nucleotide sequence: TGTGCCAGCAGTGAGGGAAACAGGGTGTACGATACGCAGTATTTT. Protein sequence: CASSEGNRVYDTQYF.

This clonotype was counted many times. This chain connects TRBV7-2 to TRBJ2-2; weak D call: TRBD2 (5 bases). The V gene's germline CDR1 is SGHTA and CDR2 FQGNSA. The CDR3 extends over 16 amino acids. V was trimmed by 0 bases and J by 6 bases, leaving 14 bases between them. The CDR3 nucleotides are TGTGCCAGCAGCTTAGCGGGTCGGGGTTTCCCCGGGGAGCTGTTTTTT. Translated, it gives CASSLAGRGFPGELFF. Full variable domain (remainder filled in from reference TRBV7-2 and TRBJ2-2): GAGVSQSPSNKVTEKGKDVELRCDPISGHTALYWYRQSLGQGLEFLIYFQGNSAPDKSGLPSDRFSAERTGGSVSTLTIQRTQQEDSAVYLCASSLAGRGFPGELFFGEGSRLTVL.

This chain links TRBV18 with TRBJ1-5; no reliable D call. Between the trimmed V and J ends, which lost 3 bases and 0 bases, there was a span of 6 bases. The CDR3 extends over 14 amino acids. Per germline, CDR1 KGHSH and CDR2 LQKENI. CDR3 in amino acids: CASSPGPSNQPQHF. The CDR3 coding sequence is TGTGCCAGCTCACCCGGGCCTAGCAATCAGCCCCAGCATTTT.

This clonotype was observed many times. The V gene is TRBV7-9, the J gene TRBJ2-5; possibly TRBD1 or TRBD2 for D (5 bases each). V was trimmed by 5 bases and J by 5 bases, leaving 9 bases between them. The length of the CDR3 is 12 residues. Germline V gives CDR1 SEHNR, CDR2 FQNEAQ (reference sequence). The CDR3 DNA sequence: TGTGCCAGCAGCCGGGGACCGGAGACCCAGTACTTC. Encoded protein: CASSRGPETQYF.

This clonotype was picked up many times. J is TRBJ2-2 and V is TRBV7-2; D is ambiguous. V was trimmed by 1 base and J by 8 bases, leaving 8 bases between them. CDR3 length: 13 residues. Per germline, CDR1 SGHTA and CDR2 FQGNSA. The chain's CDR3 is CASSLVSRGELFF. The CDR3 nucleotides are TGTGCCAGCAGCTTAGTGTCTCGAGGGGAGCTGTTTTTT.

This clonotype was detected many times. The rearrangement links TRBV7-3 to TRBJ2-5, with 10 nucleotides matching TRBD2. The CDR3 consists of 15 residues. CDR1 SGHTA and CDR2 FQGTGA come from the germline V gene. Trimming at V came to 4 bases and at J to 5 bases, leaving 7 bases not matched to a gene. CDR3 sequence: CASSSATSGVETQYF. CDR3 bases: TGTGCCAGCAGCTCGGCTACTAGCGGGGTCGAGACCCAGTACTTC.

In the case of this clonotype: At one end the junction does not follow the germline gene, possibly because of a read error. The chain carries TRBV7-7 and TRBJ2-3, with a tentative D call TRBD2 (6 bases). Germline CDR1 SSHAT, CDR2 FNYEAQ (reference sequence). The CDR3 runs 15 residues. CDR3 coding DNA: TGTGCTAGCAGCTTAGGAGGGGCCCTCACAGATACGCAGTATTTT. Translation gives CASSLGGALTDTQYF.

This clonotype has just a few counts. The chain couples TRBV7-2 to TRBJ2-7; 8 bases are a match to TRBD2. Trimming took 5 bases from V and 12 from J; bases not matched to a gene: 9. Germline CDR1 SGHTA, CDR2 FQGNSA. This CDR3 is built from 12 residues. As DNA, the CDR3 is TGTGCCAGCAGCACGCGGACTAGCTGGCGGTACTTC. Amino acid sequence: CASSTRTSWRYF.

This clonotype was counted a single time. The chain employs TRBV6-2 or TRBV6-3 and TRBJ2-5, with 7 bases identical to TRBD2. This CDR3 is 16 amino acids long. The germline V gene encodes CDR1 MNHEY and CDR2 SVGEGT. V shed 8 bases and J 2 bases; nucleotides not matched to a gene: 14. CDR3 coding DNA: TGTGCCAGCTGTTTCGAAGCGGGGCGTCCTCAAGAGACCCAGTACTTC. The encoded protein is CASCFEAGRPQETQYF.

This clonotype turned up a few times. The chain recombines TRBV30 with TRBJ2-2; D is possibly TRBD2 (5 bases). The germline V gene encodes CDR1 GTSNPN and CDR2 SVGIG (reference sequence). Trimming removed 0 bases from V and 4 bases from J, with 12 bases in between. The CDR3 runs 15 residues. CDR3 region: CAWSVRSGSTGELFF. DNA of the CDR3: TGTGCCTGGAGTGTACGATCTGGGAGCACCGGGGAGCTGTTTTTT.

The rearrangement joins TRBV6-2 or TRBV6-3 to TRBJ1-2, with D unresolved. The length of the CDR3 is 16 residues. V was clipped by 5 bases and J by 1 base, with 17 bases between them. Germline V gene data show CDR1 as MNHEY and CDR2 as SVGEGT. CDR3 nucleotide sequence: TGTGCCAGCAGTACCCTTGGAGGAGCCGGTAACTATGGCTACACCTTC. Translating gives CASSTLGGAGNYGYTF.

V and J are TRBV30 and TRBJ2-7; D is undetermined. The germline V and J ends were trimmed by 3 bases and 0 bases, with 3 bases remaining between them. The CDR3 runs to 11 residues. Germline V CDR1 and CDR2: GTSNPN, SVGIG (reference sequence). The DNA of the CDR3 is TGTGCCTGGAGCATCTCCTACGAGCAGTACTTC. Its protein is CAWSISYEQYF.

This clonotype was seen many times. The chain combines TRBV2 with TRBJ2-7, with D perhaps TRBD1 (6 bases). The germline V gene has CDR1 SNHLY and CDR2 FYNNEI. V was shortened by 4 bases and J by 3 bases, with 13 bases between the two germline ends. This CDR3 contains 14 residues. The CDR3 DNA reads as TGTGCCAGCAGTGTCGTACAGGGTAACTACGAGCAGTACTTC. It is translated as CASSVVQGNYEQYF.

The rearrangement uses TRBV29-1 and TRBJ2-2, with 7 bases aligning to TRBD1. The J segment lost 1 base and the V segment lost 4 bases, leaving 3 bases of the junction unmatched. Germline lookup yields CDR1 SQVTM and CDR2 ANQGSEA. The CDR3 consists of 14 residues. This chain's CDR3 is CSVGQGLNTGELFF. For the CDR3, the DNA is TGCAGCGTTGGACAGGGCCTGAACACCGGGGAGCTGTTTTTT.

This clonotype was counted at least ten times. The V call is TRBV6-1, the J call TRBJ2-7; 10 nucleotides match TRBD2. V shed 6 bases, J shed 4 bases, and the junction held 6 bases outside the gene matches. The CDR3 is made up of 14 amino acids. Germline loops: CDR1 MNHNS, CDR2 SASEGT. CDR3 residues: CASSVGLAVYEQYF. In DNA form, the CDR3 reads TGTGCCAGCAGCGTTGGACTAGCGGTTTACGAGCAGTACTTC.

V and J are TRBV7-2 and TRBJ2-3; D is perhaps TRBD2 (5 bases). There are 12 residues in the CDR3. V was shortened by 5 bases and J by 8 bases, with 11 bases between the two germline ends. Germline assignment: CDR1 SGHTA and CDR2 FQGNSA. The CDR3 nucleotides read TGTGCCAGCAGCCGGGGTGAGGGTACGCAGTATTTT. Protein: CASSRGEGTQYF.

This clonotype was seen repeatedly, ten times or more. The V and J genes are TRBV7-6 and TRBJ2-1; 9 bases align to TRBD2. CDR1 and CDR2 from the germline V gene are SGHVS and FNYEAQ. J lost 8 bases, V lost 1 base, and 3 bases had no gene match. This CDR3 comprises 14 residues. CDR3 in DNA: TGTGCCAGCAGCTTAGGCGGGAGGGCCGATGAGCAGTTCTTC. This translates into CASSLGGRADEQFF.

This clonotype was detected only a few times. V is TRBV12-5 and J is TRBJ1-1; 9 bases map to TRBD1. CDR1 LGHNT and CDR2 FRNRAP come from the germline V gene. This CDR3 region has 15 residues. V was clipped by 6 bases and J by 5 bases; unmatched bases: 10. The chain's CDR3 is CASGPEQGASTEAFF. As DNA, the CDR3 is TGTGCTAGTGGCCCCGAACAGGGGGCGAGTACTGAAGCTTTCTTT.

Worth noting for this clonotype: This may come from a read error, since a much larger clone is one base off. The chain joins TRBV5-8 to TRBJ1-2, with D possibly being TRBD1 (5 bases). The CDR3 covers 16 residues. The V gene lost 2 bases and the J gene lost 5 bases, with 19 bases spanning the gap. Per the germline V gene, CDR1 is SGHTS and CDR2 is YDEGEE. CDR3 in DNA: TGTGCCAGCAGCTTATATGGACATGGAGTTTTGTATGGCTACACCTTC. Translating it yields CASSLYGHGVLYGYTF.

This chain joins TRBV20-1 and TRBJ1-3; D might be TRBD1 (6 bases). The CDR3 covers 15 residues. Germline CDR1 and CDR2: DFQATT and SNEGSKA (reference sequence). Deletions cut 4 bases from V and 0 bases from J, with 13 bases between. CDR3 region: CSAKLTGSSGNTIYF. The DNA for the CDR3 is TGCAGTGCTAAACTAACAGGGAGCTCTGGAAACACCATATATTTT.

This clonotype has a handful of counts. The J gene is TRBJ2-1, the V gene TRBV29-1; possibly TRBD1 for D (8 bases). Trimming removed 6 bases from V and 1 base from J, with 10 bases in between. The CDR3 contains 13 residues. Germline CDR1 is SQVTM and CDR2 is ANQGSEA. The CDR3 is CSVQGGSYNEQFF. As DNA, the CDR3 is TGCAGCGTACAGGGGGGGTCCTACAATGAGCAGTTCTTC.